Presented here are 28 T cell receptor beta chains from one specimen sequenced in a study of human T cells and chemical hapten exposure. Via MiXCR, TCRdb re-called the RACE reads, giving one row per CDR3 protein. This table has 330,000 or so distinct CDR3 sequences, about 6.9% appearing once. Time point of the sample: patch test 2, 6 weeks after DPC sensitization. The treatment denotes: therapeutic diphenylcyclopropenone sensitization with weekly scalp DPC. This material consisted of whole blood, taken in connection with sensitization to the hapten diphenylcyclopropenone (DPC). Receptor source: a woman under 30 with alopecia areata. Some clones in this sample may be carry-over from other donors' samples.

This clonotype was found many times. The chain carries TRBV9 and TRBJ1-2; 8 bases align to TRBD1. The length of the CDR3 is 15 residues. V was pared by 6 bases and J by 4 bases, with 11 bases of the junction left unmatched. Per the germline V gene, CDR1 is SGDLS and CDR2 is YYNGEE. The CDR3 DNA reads TGTGCCAGCACGCTCGAGGGACAGGCACCCTATGGCTACACCTTC. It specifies CASTLEGQAPYGYTF.

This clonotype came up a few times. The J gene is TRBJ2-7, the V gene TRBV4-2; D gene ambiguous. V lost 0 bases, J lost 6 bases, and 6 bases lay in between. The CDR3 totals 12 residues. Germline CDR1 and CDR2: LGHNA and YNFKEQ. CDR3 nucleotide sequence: TGTGCCAGCAGCCAAGATCAGGCCGAGCAGTACTTC. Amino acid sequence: CASSQDQAEQYF.

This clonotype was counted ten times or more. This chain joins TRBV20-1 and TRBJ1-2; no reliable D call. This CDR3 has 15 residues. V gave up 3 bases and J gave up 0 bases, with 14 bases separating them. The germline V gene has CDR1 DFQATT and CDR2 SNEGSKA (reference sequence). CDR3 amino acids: CSARLIRSSNYGYTF. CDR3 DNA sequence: TGCAGTGCTAGGTTGATCAGGTCTTCTAACTATGGCTACACCTTC.

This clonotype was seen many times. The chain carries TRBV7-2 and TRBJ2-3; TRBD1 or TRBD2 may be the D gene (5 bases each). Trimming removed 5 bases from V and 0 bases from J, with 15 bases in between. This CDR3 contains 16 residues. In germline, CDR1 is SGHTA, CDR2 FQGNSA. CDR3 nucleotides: TGTGCCAGCAGCCCCCTCGGGGCCCCTAGCACAGATACGCAGTATTTT. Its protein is CASSPLGAPSTDTQYF.

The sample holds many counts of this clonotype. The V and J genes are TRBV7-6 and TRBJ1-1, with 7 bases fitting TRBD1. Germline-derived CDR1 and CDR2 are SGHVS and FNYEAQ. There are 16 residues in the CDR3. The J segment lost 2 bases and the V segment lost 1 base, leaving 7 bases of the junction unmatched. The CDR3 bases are TGTGCCAGCAGCTTAGTCGGGACAGTCCCCAACACTGAAGCTTTCTTT. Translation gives CASSLVGTVPNTEAFF.

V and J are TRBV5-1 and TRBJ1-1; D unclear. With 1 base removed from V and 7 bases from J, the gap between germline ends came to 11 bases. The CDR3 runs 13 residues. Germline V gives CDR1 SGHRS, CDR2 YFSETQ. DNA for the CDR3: TGCGCCAGCAGCTTGTCAGAGGACGGTGAAGCTTTCTTT. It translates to CASSLSEDGEAFF.

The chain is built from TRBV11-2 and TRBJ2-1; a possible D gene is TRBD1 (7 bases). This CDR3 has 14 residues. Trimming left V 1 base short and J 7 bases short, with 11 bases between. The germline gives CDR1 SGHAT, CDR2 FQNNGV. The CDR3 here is CASSLGRGRNEQFF. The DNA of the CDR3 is TGTGCCAGCAGCTTAGGGAGGGGGCGTAATGAGCAGTTCTTC.

In nucleotides, the CDR3 is TGTGCCAGCACCGTACAGGGGGCGAACACTGAAGCTTTCTTT. Residues: CASTVQGANTEAFF. The chain employs TRBV2 and TRBJ1-1; TRBD1 matches at 9 bases. The length of the CDR3 is 14 residues. Germline V gene sequence: CDR1 SNHLY, CDR2 FYNNEI. V gave up 7 bases and J gave up 1 base; unmatched junction bases: 4.

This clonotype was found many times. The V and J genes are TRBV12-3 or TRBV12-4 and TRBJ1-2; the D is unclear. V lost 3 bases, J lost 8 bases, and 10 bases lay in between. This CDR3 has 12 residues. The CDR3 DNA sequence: TGTGCCAGCAGTTTTCCCGGCAGAGGCTACACCTTC. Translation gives CASSFPGRGYTF.

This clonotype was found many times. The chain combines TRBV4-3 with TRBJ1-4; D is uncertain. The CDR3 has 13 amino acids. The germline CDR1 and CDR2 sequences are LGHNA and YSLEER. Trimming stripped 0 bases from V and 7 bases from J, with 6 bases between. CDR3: CASSQDNREKLFF. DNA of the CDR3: TGCGCCAGCAGCCAAGATAACCGTGAAAAACTGTTTTTT.

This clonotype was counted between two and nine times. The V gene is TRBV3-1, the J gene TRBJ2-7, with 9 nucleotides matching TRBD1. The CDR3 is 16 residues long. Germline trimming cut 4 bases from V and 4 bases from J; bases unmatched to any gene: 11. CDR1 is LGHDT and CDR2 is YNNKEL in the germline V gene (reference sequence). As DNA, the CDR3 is TGTGCCAGCAGCCGAGTACAGGGGGCGAGTTTGTACGAGCAGTACTTC. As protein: CASSRVQGASLYEQYF.

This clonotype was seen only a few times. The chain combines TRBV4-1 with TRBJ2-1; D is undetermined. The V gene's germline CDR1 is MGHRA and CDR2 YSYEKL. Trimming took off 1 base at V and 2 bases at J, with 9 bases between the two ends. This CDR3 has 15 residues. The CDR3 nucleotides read TGCGCCAGCAGCCAAGCGGGCAGTACCTACAATGAGCAGTTCTTC. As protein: CASSQAGSTYNEQFF.

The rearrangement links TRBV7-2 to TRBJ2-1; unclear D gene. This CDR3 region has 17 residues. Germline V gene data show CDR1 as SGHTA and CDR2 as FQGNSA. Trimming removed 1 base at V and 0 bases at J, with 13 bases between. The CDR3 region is CASSLGNSLRSYNEQFF. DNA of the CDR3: TGTGCCAGCAGCTTAGGGAACAGTCTTCGCTCCTACAATGAGCAGTTCTTC.

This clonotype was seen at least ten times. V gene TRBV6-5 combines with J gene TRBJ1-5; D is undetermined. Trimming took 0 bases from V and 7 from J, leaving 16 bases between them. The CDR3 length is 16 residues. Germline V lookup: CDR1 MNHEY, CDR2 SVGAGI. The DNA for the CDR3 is TGTGCCAGCAGTTACTCGAGTCAGGCCGTTGGGCAGCCCCAGCATTTT. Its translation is CASSYSSQAVGQPQHF.

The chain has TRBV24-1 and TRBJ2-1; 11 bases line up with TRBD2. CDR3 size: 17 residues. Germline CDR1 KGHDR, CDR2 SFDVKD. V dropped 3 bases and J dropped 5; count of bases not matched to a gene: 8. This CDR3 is CATSDTDSGGANNEQFF. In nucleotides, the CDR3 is TGTGCCACCAGTGATACAGATAGCGGGGGGGCGAACAATGAGCAGTTCTTC.

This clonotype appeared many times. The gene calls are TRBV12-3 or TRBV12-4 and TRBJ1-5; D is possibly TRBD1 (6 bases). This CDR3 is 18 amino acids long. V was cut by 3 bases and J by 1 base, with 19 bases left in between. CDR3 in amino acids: CASSFVAGDLVSNQPQHF. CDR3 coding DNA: TGTGCCAGCAGTTTCGTTGCAGGGGATCTGGTGAGCAATCAGCCCCAGCATTTT.

The CDR3 DNA follows: TGCGCCAGCAGCTTGGAACAGGTCAAGACCGGGGAGCTGTTTTTT. Its translation is CASSLEQVKTGELFF. The chain is built from TRBV5-1 and TRBJ2-2, with a possible D match to TRBD1 (5 bases). Germline V gene lookup returns CDR1 SGHRS and CDR2 YFSETQ. CDR3 size: 15 residues. Trimming removed 0 bases from V and 5 bases from J, with 11 bases in between.

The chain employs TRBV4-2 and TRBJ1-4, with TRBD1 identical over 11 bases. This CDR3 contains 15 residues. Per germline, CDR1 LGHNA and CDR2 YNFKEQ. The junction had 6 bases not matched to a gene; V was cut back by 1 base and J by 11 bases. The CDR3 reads CASSQGGTGGQKLFF. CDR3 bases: TGTGCCAGCAGCCAAGGCGGGACAGGGGGTCAGAAACTGTTTTTT.

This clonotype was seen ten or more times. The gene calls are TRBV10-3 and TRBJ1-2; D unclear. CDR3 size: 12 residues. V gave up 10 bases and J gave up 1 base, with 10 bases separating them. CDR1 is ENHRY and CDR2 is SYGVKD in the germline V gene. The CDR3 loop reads CATAPNNYGYTF. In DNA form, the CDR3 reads TGTGCCACCGCACCTAATAACTATGGCTACACCTTC.

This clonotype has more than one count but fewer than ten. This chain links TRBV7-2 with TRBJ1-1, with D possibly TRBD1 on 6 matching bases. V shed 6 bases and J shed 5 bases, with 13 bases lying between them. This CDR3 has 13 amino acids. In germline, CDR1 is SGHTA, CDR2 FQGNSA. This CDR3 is CASRRDIPTEAFF. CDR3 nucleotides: TGTGCCAGCAGGCGGGACATACCTACTGAAGCTTTCTTT.

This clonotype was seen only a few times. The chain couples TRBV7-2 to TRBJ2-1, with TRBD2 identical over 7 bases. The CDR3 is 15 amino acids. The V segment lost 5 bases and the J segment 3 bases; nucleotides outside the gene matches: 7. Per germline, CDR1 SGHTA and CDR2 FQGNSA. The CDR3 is CASSPWGDYYNEQFF. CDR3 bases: TGTGCCAGCAGCCCTTGGGGGGACTACTACAATGAGCAGTTCTTC.

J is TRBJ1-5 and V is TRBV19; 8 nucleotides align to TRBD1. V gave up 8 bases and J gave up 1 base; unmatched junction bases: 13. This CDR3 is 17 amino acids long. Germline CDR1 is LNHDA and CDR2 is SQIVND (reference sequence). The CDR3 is CASQTGGGLLSNQPQHF. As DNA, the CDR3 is TGTGCCAGTCAAACAGGGGGTGGGCTGTTAAGCAATCAGCCCCAGCATTTT. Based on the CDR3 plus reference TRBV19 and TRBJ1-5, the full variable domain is DGGITQSPKYLFRKEGQNVTLSCEQNLNHDAMYWYRQDPGQGLRLIYYSQIVNDFQKGDIAEGYSVSREKKESFPLTVTSAQKNPTAFYLCASQTGGGLLSNQPQHFGDGTRLSIL.

DNA for the CDR3: TGTGCCAGCAGCTCCCGACAGGCCAGGTACCAAGAGACCCAGTACTTC. As protein: CASSSRQARYQETQYF. The gene calls are TRBV7-2 and TRBJ2-5, with a weak D call TRBD1 (6 bases). CDR3 length: 16 amino acids. Germline V CDR1 and CDR2: SGHTA, FQGNSA. Trimming stripped 4 bases from V and 0 bases from J, with 15 bases between.

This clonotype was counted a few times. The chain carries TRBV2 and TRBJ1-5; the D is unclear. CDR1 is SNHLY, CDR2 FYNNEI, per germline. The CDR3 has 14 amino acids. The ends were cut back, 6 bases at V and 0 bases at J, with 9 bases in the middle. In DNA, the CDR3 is TGTGCCAGCAGGAGGGAAAATAGCAATCAGCCCCAGCATTTT. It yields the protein CASRRENSNQPQHF.

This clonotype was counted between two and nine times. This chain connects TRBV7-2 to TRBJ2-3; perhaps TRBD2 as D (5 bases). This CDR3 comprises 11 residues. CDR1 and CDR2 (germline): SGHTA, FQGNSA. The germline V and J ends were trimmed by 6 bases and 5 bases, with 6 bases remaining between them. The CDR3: CASRAGDTQYF. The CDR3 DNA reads TGTGCCAGCAGGGCGGGAGATACGCAGTATTTT.

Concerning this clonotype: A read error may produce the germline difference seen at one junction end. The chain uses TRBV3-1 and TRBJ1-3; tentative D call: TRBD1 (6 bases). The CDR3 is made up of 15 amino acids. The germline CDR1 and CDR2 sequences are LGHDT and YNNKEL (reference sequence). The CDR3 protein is CASRQAGDGGNTIYF. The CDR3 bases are TGTGCCAGCAGACAAGCAGGGGACGGCGGAAACACCATATATTTT.

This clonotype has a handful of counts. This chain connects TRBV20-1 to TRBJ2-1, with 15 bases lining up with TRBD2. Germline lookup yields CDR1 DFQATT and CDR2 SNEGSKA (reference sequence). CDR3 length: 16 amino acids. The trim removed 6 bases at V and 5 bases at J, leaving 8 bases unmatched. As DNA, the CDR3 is TGCAGTGCCGACGGGACTAGCGGGGGGCCTAACAATGAGCAGTTCTTC. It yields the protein CSADGTSGGPNNEQFF.

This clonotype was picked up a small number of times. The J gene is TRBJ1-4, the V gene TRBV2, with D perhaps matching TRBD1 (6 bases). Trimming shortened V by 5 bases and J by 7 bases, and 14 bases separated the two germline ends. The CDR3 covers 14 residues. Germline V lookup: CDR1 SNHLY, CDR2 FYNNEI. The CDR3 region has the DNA TGTGCCAGCAGTCTCTCAGGGGAGGTTGAAAAACTGTTTTTT. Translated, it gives CASSLSGEVEKLFF.